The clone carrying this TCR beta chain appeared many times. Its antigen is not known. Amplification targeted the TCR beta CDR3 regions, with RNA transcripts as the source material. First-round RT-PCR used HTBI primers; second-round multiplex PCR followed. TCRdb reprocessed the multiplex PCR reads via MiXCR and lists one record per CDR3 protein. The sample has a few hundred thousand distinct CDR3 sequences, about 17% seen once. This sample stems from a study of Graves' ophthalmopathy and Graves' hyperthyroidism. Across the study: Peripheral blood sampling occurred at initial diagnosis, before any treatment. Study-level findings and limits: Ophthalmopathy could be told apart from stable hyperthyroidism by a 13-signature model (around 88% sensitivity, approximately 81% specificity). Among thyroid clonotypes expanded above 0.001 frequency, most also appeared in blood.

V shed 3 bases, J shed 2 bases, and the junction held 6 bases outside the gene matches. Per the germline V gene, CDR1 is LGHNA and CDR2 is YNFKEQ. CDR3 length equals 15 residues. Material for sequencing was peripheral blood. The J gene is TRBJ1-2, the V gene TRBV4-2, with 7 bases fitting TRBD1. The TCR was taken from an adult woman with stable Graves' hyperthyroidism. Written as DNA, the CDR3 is TGTGCCAGCAGCCAGAAACAGGGGACGAACTATGGCTACACCTTC. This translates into CASSQKQGTNYGYTF.